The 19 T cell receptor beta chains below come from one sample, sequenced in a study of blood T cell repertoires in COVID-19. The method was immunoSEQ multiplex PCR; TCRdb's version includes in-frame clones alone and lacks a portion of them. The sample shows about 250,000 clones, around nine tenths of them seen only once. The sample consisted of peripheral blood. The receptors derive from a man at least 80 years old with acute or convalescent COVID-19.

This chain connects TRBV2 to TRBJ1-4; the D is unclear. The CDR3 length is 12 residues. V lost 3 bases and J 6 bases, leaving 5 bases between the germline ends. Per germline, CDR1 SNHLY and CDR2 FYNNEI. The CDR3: CASSDPDEKLFF. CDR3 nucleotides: TGTGCCAGCAGTGATCCCGATGAAAAACTGTTTTTT.

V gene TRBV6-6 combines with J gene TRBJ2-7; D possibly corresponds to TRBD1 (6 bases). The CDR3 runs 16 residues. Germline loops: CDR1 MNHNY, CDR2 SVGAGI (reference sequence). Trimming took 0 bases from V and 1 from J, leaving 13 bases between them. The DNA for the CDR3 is TGTGCCAGCAGTTACTCGAAGGACAGTTTATCCTACGAGCAGTACTTC. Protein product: CASSYSKDSLSYEQYF.

The CDR3 region is CASSLGGRQETQYF. CDR3 nucleotide sequence: TGTGCCAGCAGCTTAGGGGGGCGGCAGGAGACCCAGTACTTC. The V call is TRBV7-9, the J call TRBJ2-5; TRBD1 is a possible D gene (6 bases). The CDR3 extends over 14 amino acids. CDR1 SEHNR and CDR2 FQNEAQ come from the germline V gene (reference sequence). Trimming removed 1 base at V and 5 bases at J, with 11 bases between.

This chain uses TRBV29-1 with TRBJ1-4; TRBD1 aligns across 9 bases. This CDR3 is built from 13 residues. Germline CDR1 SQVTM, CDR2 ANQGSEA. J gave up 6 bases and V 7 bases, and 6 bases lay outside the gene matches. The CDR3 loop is CSASTGGYEKLFF. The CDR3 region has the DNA TGCAGCGCCTCGACAGGGGGTTATGAAAAACTGTTTTTT.

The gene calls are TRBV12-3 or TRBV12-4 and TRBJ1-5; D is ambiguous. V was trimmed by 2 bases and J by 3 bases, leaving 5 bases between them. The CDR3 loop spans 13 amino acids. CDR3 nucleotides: TGTGCCAGCAGTTTATCTCCCAATCAGCCCCAGCATTTT. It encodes CASSLSPNQPQHF.

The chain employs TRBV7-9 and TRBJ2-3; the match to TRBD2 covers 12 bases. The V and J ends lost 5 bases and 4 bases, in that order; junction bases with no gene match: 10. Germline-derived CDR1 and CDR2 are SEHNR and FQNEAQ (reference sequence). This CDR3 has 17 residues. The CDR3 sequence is CASSPRTSGTLPDTQYF. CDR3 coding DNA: TGTGCCAGCAGCCCCCGGACTAGCGGGACGCTCCCAGATACGCAGTATTTT.

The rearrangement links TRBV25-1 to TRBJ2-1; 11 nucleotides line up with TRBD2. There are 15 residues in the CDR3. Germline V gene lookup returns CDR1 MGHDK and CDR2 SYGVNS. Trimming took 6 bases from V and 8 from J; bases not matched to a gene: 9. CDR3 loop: CASSLSGRATDEQFF. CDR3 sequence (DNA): TGTGCCAGCAGCCTTAGCGGGAGGGCGACGGATGAGCAGTTCTTC.

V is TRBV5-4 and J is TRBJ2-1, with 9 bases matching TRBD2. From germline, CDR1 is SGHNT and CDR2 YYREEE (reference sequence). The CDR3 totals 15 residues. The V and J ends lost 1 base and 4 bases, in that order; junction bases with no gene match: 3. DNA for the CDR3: TGTGCCAGCAGCTTGAGTAGCGGGAGTTACAATGAGCAGTTCTTC. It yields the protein CASSLSSGSYNEQFF.

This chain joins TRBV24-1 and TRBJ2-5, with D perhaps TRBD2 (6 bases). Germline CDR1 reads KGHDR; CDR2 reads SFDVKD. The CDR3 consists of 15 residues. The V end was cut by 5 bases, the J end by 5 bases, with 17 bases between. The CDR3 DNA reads TGTGCCACCAGTGCCCCTCGTGGGGGGATTGAGACCCAGTACTTC. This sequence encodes CATSAPRGGIETQYF.

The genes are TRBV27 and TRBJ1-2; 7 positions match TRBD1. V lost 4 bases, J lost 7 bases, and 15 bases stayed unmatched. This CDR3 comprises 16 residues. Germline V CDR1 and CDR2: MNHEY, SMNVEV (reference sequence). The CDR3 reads CASSSQPTGHGVGYTF. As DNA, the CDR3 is TGTGCCAGCAGTTCTCAGCCGACAGGGCACGGGGTTGGCTACACCTTC.

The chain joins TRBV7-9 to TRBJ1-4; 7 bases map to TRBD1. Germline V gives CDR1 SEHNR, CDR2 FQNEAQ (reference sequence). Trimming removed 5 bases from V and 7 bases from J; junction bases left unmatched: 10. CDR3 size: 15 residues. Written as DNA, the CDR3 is TGTGCCAGCAGCCCCGGTGTCAGGGGGTTTGAAAAACTGTTTTTT. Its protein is CASSPGVRGFEKLFF.

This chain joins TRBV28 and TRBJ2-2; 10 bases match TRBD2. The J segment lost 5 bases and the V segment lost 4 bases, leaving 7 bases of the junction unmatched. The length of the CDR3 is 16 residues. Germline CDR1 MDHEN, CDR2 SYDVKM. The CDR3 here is CASSSKRGGLTGELFF. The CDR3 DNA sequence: TGTGCCAGCAGTTCAAAGCGGGGGGGCCTTACCGGGGAGCTGTTTTTT.

The CDR3 coding sequence is TGCGCCAGCAGCTTGGATGGGGGGATGAACACTGAAGCTTTCTTT. It specifies CASSLDGGMNTEAFF. The chain uses TRBV5-1 and TRBJ1-1; perhaps TRBD1 as D (5 bases). CDR3 size: 15 residues. The V end was cut by 0 bases, the J end by 0 bases, with 9 bases between. Germline loops: CDR1 SGHRS, CDR2 YFSETQ.

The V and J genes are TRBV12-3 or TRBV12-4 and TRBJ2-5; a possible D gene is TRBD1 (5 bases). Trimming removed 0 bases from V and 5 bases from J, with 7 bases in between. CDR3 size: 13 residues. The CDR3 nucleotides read TGTGCCAGCAGTTTAGCAGCAGGGGAGACCCAGTACTTC. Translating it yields CASSLAAGETQYF.

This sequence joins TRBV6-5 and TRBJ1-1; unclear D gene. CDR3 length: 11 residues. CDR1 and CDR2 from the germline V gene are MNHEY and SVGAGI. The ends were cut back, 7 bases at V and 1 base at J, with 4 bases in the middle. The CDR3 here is CASTSNTEAFF. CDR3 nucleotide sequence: TGTGCCAGCACTTCGAACACTGAAGCTTTCTTT.

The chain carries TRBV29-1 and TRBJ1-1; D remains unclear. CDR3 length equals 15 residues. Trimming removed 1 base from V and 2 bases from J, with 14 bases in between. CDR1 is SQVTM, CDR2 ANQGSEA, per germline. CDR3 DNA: TGCAGCGTTGAAGGAATACGGGGTTTAAACACTGAAGCTTTCTTT. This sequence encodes CSVEGIRGLNTEAFF.

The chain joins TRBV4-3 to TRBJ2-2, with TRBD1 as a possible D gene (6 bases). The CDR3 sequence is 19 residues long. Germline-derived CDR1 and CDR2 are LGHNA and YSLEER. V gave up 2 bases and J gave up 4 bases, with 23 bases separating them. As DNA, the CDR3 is TGCGCCAGCAGCCAATTCCCTTCGTCTGGGGGCGTTACCACCGGGGAGCTGTTTTTT. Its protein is CASSQFPSSGGVTTGELFF.

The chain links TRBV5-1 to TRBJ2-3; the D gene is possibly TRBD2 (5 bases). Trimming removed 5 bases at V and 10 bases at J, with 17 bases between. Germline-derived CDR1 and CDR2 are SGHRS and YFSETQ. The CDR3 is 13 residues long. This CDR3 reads CASSPSAGPAQYF. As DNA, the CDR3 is TGCGCCAGCAGTCCCTCGGCGGGCCCCGCGCAGTATTTT.

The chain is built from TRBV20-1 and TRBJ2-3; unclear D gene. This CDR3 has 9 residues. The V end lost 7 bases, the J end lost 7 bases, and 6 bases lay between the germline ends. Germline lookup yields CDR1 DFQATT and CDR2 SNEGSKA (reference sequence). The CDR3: CSVSNTQYF. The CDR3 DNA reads TGCAGTGTCAGTAATACGCAGTATTTT.